These 13 T cell receptor beta chains came from one sample sequenced in a study of tumor-infiltrating lymphocytes in primary liver carcinoma. A primer in the constant region served to generate TCR beta cDNA from 450 to 600 ng of total RNA. TCR beta libraries came from three nested multiplex PCR rounds using slightly modified ARM-PCR. The study ran its first two PCR rounds for approximately 11 cycles each, using TRBV1-TRBV30 forward primers and a C-beta reverse primer. TCRdb reanalysed the multiplex PCR reads using MiXCR and keeps one entry per CDR3 protein. Here the sample spans fewer than 400,000 distinct CDR3 sequences, about three fifths being singletons. Germline DNA was extracted alongside blood RNA, which was obtained from unsorted whole blood. The specimen sequenced was peripheral blood. All receptors derive from a woman aged 30 to 39 with primary liver carcinoma and hepatitis B virus infection.

The genes are TRBV5-6 and TRBJ2-1; TRBD2 agrees at 7 bases. This CDR3 contains 15 residues. Per the germline V gene, CDR1 is SGHDT and CDR2 is YYEEEE. V shed 2 bases and J 10 bases; nucleotides not matched to a gene: 12. The CDR3 spells CASSFRASGAPEQFF. CDR3 DNA sequence: TGTGCCAGCAGCTTTAGGGCTAGCGGCGCTCCAGAGCAGTTCTTC.

This clonotype was counted ten times or more. The rearrangement joins TRBV11-2 to TRBJ2-7; D is perhaps TRBD2 (5 bases). The CDR3 has 16 amino acids. The germline V gene encodes CDR1 SGHAT and CDR2 FQNNGV. The germline V and J ends were trimmed by 3 bases and 3 bases, with 18 bases remaining between them. CDR3 sequence (DNA): TGTGCCAGCAGCTTCGAAGCCACAAGCGGTAACTACGAGCAGTACTTC. It specifies CASSFEATSGNYEQYF.

The chain couples TRBV28 to TRBJ1-1; unclear D gene. The CDR3 totals 13 residues. The germline V gene has CDR1 MDHEN and CDR2 SYDVKM. The V gene lost 10 bases and the J gene lost 0 bases, with 12 bases spanning the gap. CDR3 protein: CATRWALNTEAFF. CDR3 coding DNA: TGTGCCACCCGATGGGCGTTGAACACTGAAGCTTTCTTT.

As for this clonotype: Because it lacks the conserved phenylalanine or tryptophan at the end, this CDR3 is likely a read error. J is TRBJ2-1 and V is TRBV6-4; TRBD2 matches 8 bases. This CDR3 comprises 13 residues. J gave up 7 bases and V 3 bases, and 2 bases lay outside the gene matches. In germline, CDR1 is MRHNA, CDR2 SNTAGT. This chain's CDR3 is CASSEASGNEQFY. CDR3 in DNA: TGTGCCAGCAGTGAGGCTAGCGGGAATGAGCAGTTCTAC.

This clonotype was seen ten or more times. V is TRBV11-2 and J is TRBJ1-5; no clear D gene. This CDR3 contains 13 residues. With 5 bases removed from V and 7 bases from J, the gap between germline ends came to 12 bases. Looked up from germline, CDR1 is SGHAT and CDR2 is FQNNGV. This CDR3 reads CASSQEEVQPQHF. In DNA, the CDR3 is TGTGCCAGCAGCCAAGAGGAAGTACAGCCCCAGCATTTT.

A word on this clonotype: At one boundary the junction diverges from the germline segment, which might be a read error. V usage is TRBV4-1 and J usage is TRBJ2-4; D unclear. Germline CDR1 reads MGHRA; CDR2 reads YSYEKL. CDR3 length: 15 residues. CDR3 nucleotide sequence: TGCGCCAGCAGCCAAGATCGGCTACCCCTAAACACTCAGTACTTC. This encodes CASSQDRLPLNTQYF.

This rearrangement joins TRBV6-6 to TRBJ1-4; 9 bases are a match to TRBD1. CDR1 and CDR2 from the germline V gene are MNHNY and SVGAGI (reference sequence). J gave up 8 bases and V 6 bases, and 7 bases lay outside the gene matches. CDR3 length: 14 amino acids. CDR3 region: CASSFRQGGEKLFF. CDR3 DNA sequence: TGTGCCAGCAGCTTCAGACAGGGGGGGGAAAAACTGTTTTTT.

About this clonotype itself: An end of the junction does not agree with germline; a read error may underlie this. V is TRBV11-2 and J is TRBJ2-6, with D unresolved. Germline loops: CDR1 SGHAT, CDR2 FQNNGV. The CDR3 totals 14 residues. The CDR3 sequence: CSSSLDCGANVLTF. For the CDR3, the DNA is TGTTCCAGCAGCTTAGATTGTGGGGCCAACGTCCTGACTTTC.

A word on this clonotype: A junction end diverges from the germline sequence, so it may reflect a read error. V usage is TRBV7-9 and J usage is TRBJ1-5; tentatively, D is TRBD1 (5 bases). Germline values: CDR1 SEHNR, CDR2 FQNEAQ (reference sequence). CDR3 length equals 15 residues. The CDR3 spells CASRPSRARNHPQHF. The CDR3 nucleotides are TGTGCCAGCAGACCCTCCAGGGCCCGAAATCATCCCCAGCATTTT.

This clonotype was counted at least ten times. CDR3 in amino acids: CSVAGRGTEAFF. DNA of the CDR3: TGCAGCGTTGCGGGGCGTGGGACTGAAGCTTTCTTT. V usage is TRBV29-1 and J usage is TRBJ1-1; D is perhaps TRBD1 (5 bases). The V gene's germline CDR1 is SQVTM and CDR2 ANQGSEA. CDR3 length: 12 amino acids. V lost 4 bases and J lost 5, with 11 bases in between.

Comment on this clonotype: It may be a read error: a sequence one base away is much more abundant. This chain uses TRBV13 with TRBJ2-6, with D unresolved. Germline V gene data show CDR1 as PRHDT and CDR2 as FYEKMQ (reference sequence). The CDR3 consists of 16 residues. CDR3 sequence (DNA): TGTGCCAGCAGCTTAGGTCGGAGCTCTGGGGACAACGTCCTGACTTTC. Its protein is CASSLGRSSGDNVLTF.

In the case of this clonotype: A single base separates this from a much larger clone, so it may be a read error. The chain uses TRBV6-7 and TRBJ1-5; no clear D. TRBV6-7 counts as an open reading frame of uncertain function. This CDR3 region has 15 residues. V lost 9 bases, J lost 9 bases, and 24 bases lay in between. CDR3 coding DNA: TGTGCCAGAAGCCAGCATACCGCCTCTGTGGGGCCCCAGCATTTT. The encoded protein is CARSQHTASVGPQHF.

This clonotype was found many times. The chain joins TRBV6-1 to TRBJ2-7; 9 positions match TRBD2. The CDR3 extends over 14 amino acids. Per the germline V gene, CDR1 is MNHNS and CDR2 is SASEGT. V lost 6 bases to trimming and J lost 0 bases; unmatched junction nucleotides: 3. The CDR3 region has the DNA TGTGCCAGCAGGACTAGCGGTAACTCCTACGAGCAGTACTTC. This encodes CASRTSGNSYEQYF.